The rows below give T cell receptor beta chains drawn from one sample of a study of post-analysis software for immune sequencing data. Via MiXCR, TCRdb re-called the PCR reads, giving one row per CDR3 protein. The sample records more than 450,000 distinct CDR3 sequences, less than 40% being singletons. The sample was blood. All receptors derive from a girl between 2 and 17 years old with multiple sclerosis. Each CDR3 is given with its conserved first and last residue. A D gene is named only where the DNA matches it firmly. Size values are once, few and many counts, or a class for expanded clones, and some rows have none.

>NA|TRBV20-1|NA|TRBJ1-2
CSARNTQADYGYTF
TGCAGTGCTCGGAACACCCAAGCCGACTATGGCTACACCTTC
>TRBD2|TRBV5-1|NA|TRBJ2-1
CASSLGGGAMSYNEQFF
TGCGCCAGCAGTTTGGGCGGGGGGGCCATGTCCTACAATGAGCAGTTCTTC
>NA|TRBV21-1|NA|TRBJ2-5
CASSRGQNLQETQYF
TGTGCCAGCAGCCGGGGACAGAACCTTCAAGAGACCCAGTACTTC
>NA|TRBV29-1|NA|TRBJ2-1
CSARRPGSTVYNEQFF
TGCAGCGCCCGACGGCCCGGGAGCACCGTTTACAATGAGCAGTTCTTC
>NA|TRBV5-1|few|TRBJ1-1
CASSLEAGLKVEAFF
TGCGCCAGCAGCTTGGAAGCCGGGCTAAAAGTAGAAGCTTTCTTT
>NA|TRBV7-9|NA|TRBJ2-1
CASSFHAENNEQFF
TGTGCCAGCAGCTTCCACGCCGAAAACAATGAGCAGTTCTTC
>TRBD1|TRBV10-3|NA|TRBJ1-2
CAIGSRDRGSYGYTF
TGTGCCATCGGTTCCCGGGACAGGGGGTCCTATGGCTACACCTTC
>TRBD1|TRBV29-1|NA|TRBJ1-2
CSAGQVGGYTF
TGCAGCGCGGGACAGGTGGGGGGCTACACCTTC
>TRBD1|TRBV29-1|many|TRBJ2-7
CSIGQGPYEQYF
TGCAGCATTGGACAGGGCCCCTACGAGCAGTACTTC
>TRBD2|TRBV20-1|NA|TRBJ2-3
CSAKSGGGTDTQYF
TGCAGTGCTAAGAGCGGGGGGGGCACAGATACGCAGTATTTT
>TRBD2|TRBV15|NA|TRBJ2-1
CATSRDLVSGGAGEQFF
TGTGCCACCAGCAGAGATCTTGTTAGCGGGGGGGCGGGTGAGCAGTTCTTC
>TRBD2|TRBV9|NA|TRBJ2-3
CASSFKRGGYSDTQYF
TGTGCCAGCAGCTTCAAGCGGGGCGGCTACTCAGATACGCAGTATTTT
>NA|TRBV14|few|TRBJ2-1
CASSQDRWSVSSYNEQFF
TGTGCCAGCAGCCAAGATCGTTGGAGCGTAAGCTCCTACAATGAGCAGTTCTTC
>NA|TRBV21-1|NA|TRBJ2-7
CASSPWGRVPYEQYF
TGTGCCAGCAGCCCATGGGGGCGGGTACCCTACGAGCAGTACTTC
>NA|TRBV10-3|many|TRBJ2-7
CAISESLGYEQYF
TGTGCCATCAGTGAGTCGCTTGGTTACGAGCAGTACTTC